This paragraph reports one T cell receptor beta chain. The V end was cut by 4 bases, the J end by 5 bases, with 17 bases between. This CDR3 contains 15 residues. Per the germline V gene, CDR1 is KGHSH and CDR2 is LQKENI. The sample belongs to a study of blood T cell repertoires in COVID-19. Looking at the study overall: Samples representing acute and convalescent COVID-19 were sourced from the United States, Italy and Spain. From T cells, B-cell-depleted T cells, or PBMCs came the material, which was cDNA or gDNA.

Adults between about 18 and 95 years of age took part from about 24 US areas. Per the authors' pipeline: Researchers report that nucleated cell counts were estimated from reference gene primer amplification. Repertoires were generated with immunoSEQ multiplex PCR, while TCRdb's copy carries only in-frame clones and drops some. From that table come the V and J calls and clone size; the DNA was used to work out D and trimming. The repertoire holds fewer than 300,000 clones, with approximately 90% as singletons. The clonotype comes from a woman in her thirties or forties with acute COVID-19. The sequencing sample was made of PBMCs or T cells enriched from blood (not recorded which). The chain couples TRBV18 to TRBJ1-1; D might be TRBD1 (5 bases). DNA of the CDR3: TGTGCCAGCTCACTGAGAACGGGGGAAGGAACTGAAGCTTTCTTT. It translates to CASSLRTGEGTEAFF.